Sequencing of this T cell receptor (beta chain) was carried out in a study of cytotoxic CD8 clonotypes in ibrutinib-treated CLL. Study in general: Patient counts were over 9 relapsed/refractory, roughly 15 treatment-naive and about 17 IGHV unmutated. Among the samples, the mean was about 270,000 productive templates and some 100,000 productive rearrangements.

As for this clone: The antigen is not known.

General study findings and limits: Higher clonality was seen at ibrutinib response and a return toward baseline at progression.

Using immunoSEQ multiplex PCR, the repertoire was profiled, and TCRdb retains in-frame clones only, with some absent. The sample has 110,000 to 150,000 clones; about 78% are singletons. Cryopreserved PBMCs supplied about 2 micrograms of genomic DNA for TCR beta libraries. This CDR3 is built from 13 residues. The ends were cut back, 0 bases at V and 5 bases at J, with 6 bases in the middle. Germline V lookup: CDR1 MNHEY, CDR2 SVGAGI. Specimen: PBMCs, collected after 24 months of ibrutinib treatment. This chain connects TRBV6-5 to TRBJ2-3, with D possibly being TRBD2 (6 bases). This clonotype was sampled from a human donor with chronic lymphocytic leukemia. CDR3 in DNA: TGTGCCAGCAGTTACTCGGGGGGAGATACGCAGTATTTT. Amino acids: CASSYSGGDTQYF.